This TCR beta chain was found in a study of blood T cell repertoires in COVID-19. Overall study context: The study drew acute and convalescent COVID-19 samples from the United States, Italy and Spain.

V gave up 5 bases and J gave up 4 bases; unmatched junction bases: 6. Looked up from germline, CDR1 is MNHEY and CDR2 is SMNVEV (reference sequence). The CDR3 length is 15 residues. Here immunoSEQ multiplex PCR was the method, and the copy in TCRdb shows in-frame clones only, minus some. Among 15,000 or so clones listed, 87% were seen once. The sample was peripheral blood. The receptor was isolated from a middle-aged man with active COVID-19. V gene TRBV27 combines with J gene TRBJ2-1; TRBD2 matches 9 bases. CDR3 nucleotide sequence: TGTGCCAGCAGTCCTGCTAGCGGGGATTACAATGAGCAGTTCTTC. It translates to CASSPASGDYNEQFF.